This record covers a single T cell receptor beta chain. What this receptor recognizes is not known. Base-call qualities are not available, and no considerably larger clone is one nucleotide away. V and J are trimmed by 4 bases and 2 bases, and the gene matches miss 8 bases of the junction. The germline V gene (reference sequence) specifies MNHEY as CDR1 and SMNVEV as CDR2. From the cysteine up to the phenylalanine, the CDR3 has a length of 15 residues. Solely the CDR3 DNA is kept, with 45 bases framed from the first base. The data were obtained in a study of blood T cell repertoires in COVID-19 (dated by TCRdb to about 2020). Some background on the complete study: The collaborator samples originated in the United States, Italy and Spain and spanned the acute and convalescent phases of COVID-19. The repertoires were released in a freely available public database intended as a resource for research on the immune response to SARS-CoV-2. The material from the prospective study consisted of cDNA or gDNA derived from T cells, B-cell-depleted T cells, or PBMCs. Subjects who had been exposed to COVID-19, were actively infected with it, or had recovered from it provided the deeply sampled blood TCRbeta repertoires that made up the dataset. The samples were drawn from the first 160 participants of the ongoing ImmuneRACE study and from 1,200 or so subjects provided by 6 global collaborators. Nearly every sample came with metadata listing a de-identified subject ID, COVID-19 status, age in years and sex. Where available, HLA class I and class II types were taken from metadata supplied by the sample provider and were not determined by assay-based typing.

Collaborating institutions collected whole blood in K2EDTA tubes following their own protocols. Collaborator samples were shipped for TCRbeta analysis as frozen whole blood, isolated PBMCs, or DNA extracted from either sample type. Beyond this particular receptor, the publication reports: How much clinical and demographic metadata was included differed by source and by participant, and the metadata was provided uncurated.

The immunoSEQ Assay, a bias-controlled multiplex PCR, was used to amplify TCRbeta CDR3 regions from genomic DNA. Per the original workflow: The number of nucleated cells in each sample was estimated by amplification of reference gene primers within the assay. Sequence reads were collapsed and filtered to measure the absolute abundance of every unique TCRbeta CDR3 rearrangement. For each sample, productive Simpson clonality was calculated by taking the square root of Simpson's diversity index across productive rearrangements. The clones in this table, taken by TCRdb from immuneACCESS, are in-frame only. Not every clone is retained; where verified, under half of the shortfall comes from an unresolved V gene, and the cause of the rest is unknown. Clone size and V and J calls were adopted from that table, with D and trimming inferred from the DNA. For this sample there are 140,000 to 150,000 clones; 65% to 85% appear just once. Jointly, the top ten make up less than 2.5% of the sample.

The V and J genes are TRBV27 and TRBJ2-7; 7 junctional bases match TRBD2. Sequencing was done on a sample of peripheral blood. The source of this sequence is a woman in her fifties or sixties with acute or convalescent COVID-19. The CDR3: CASSYGGGRAYEQYF. The bases read TGTGCCAGCAGTTATGGGGGAGGGAGGGCCTACGAGCAGTACTTC.